This T cell receptor (beta chain) derives from a study of shared clonotypes between healthy human individuals. The wider study: Three CD4 naive, three CD4 memory, two CD8 naive and one CD8 memory plate were used per donor.

The V gene's germline CDR1 is SGHVS and CDR2 FQNEAQ. V shed 4 bases and J 4 bases; nucleotides not matched to a gene: 5. This CDR3 has 14 amino acids. Repertoires were generated with immunoSEQ multiplex PCR, while TCRdb's copy carries only in-frame clones and drops some. The sample yields about 1.1 million clones, around 78% seen once. Specimen: memory CD4+ T cells from PBMCs. Subset denoted: CD45RA-negative fraction. The sequence was obtained from a man aged 18 to 29 in good health. Some clones in this sample may be carry-over from other donors' samples. This sequence joins TRBV7-8 and TRBJ2-3; 7 nucleotides line up with TRBD2. The DNA for the CDR3 is TGTGCCAGCAGCTCTAGCGGATTCCCAGATACGCAGTATTTT. Translation: CASSSSGFPDTQYF.